The 32 T cell receptor beta chains below were found in one sample sequenced in a study of blood T cell repertoires in COVID-19. Repertoires were generated with immunoSEQ multiplex PCR, while TCRdb's copy carries only in-frame clones and drops some. Among about 120,000 clones listed, about 90% were seen once. The sequenced sample was peripheral blood. The source is an older woman with COVID-19, enrolled during active disease.

This clone has a handful of counts. The J gene is TRBJ2-2, the V gene TRBV15; 9 positions agree with TRBD1. In germline, CDR1 is LNHNV, CDR2 YYDKDF (reference sequence). The ends lost 9 bases at V and 7 bases at J; junction bases unmatched: 9. The CDR3 is 14 amino acids. The CDR3 DNA is TGTGCCACGGACGGGACAGGGCGAGGCGGGGAGCTGTTTTTT. This translates into CATDGTGRGGELFF.

This clone was seen once. This rearrangement joins TRBV18 to TRBJ1-4, with D possibly matching TRBD1 (6 bases). The CDR3 is 14 residues long. Trimming pared 3 bases from V and 8 bases from J, leaving 13 bases between. Germline V gene data show CDR1 as KGHSH and CDR2 as LQKENI. The CDR3 protein is CASSPGQGPEKLFF. CDR3 sequence (DNA): TGTGCCAGCTCACCGGGCCAGGGGCCCGAAAAACTGTTTTTT.

Here the CDR3 reads CASSSTTGRRETQYF. Written as DNA, the CDR3 is TGTGCCAGCAGCTCGACGACAGGGCGGCGGGAGACCCAGTACTTC. The V and J genes are TRBV5-4 and TRBJ2-5, with 7 bases fitting TRBD1. J was trimmed by 5 bases and V by 3 bases; bases with no gene match: 10. This CDR3 spans 15 amino acids. Germline V gene lookup returns CDR1 SGHNT and CDR2 YYREEE (reference sequence).

This rearrangement joins TRBV5-1 to TRBJ2-2; D is possibly TRBD1 (6 bases). The germline V gene encodes CDR1 SGHRS and CDR2 YFSETQ. The CDR3 runs to 18 residues. The V gene lost 2 bases and the J gene lost 2 bases, with 19 bases spanning the gap. CDR3 sequence (DNA): TGCGCCAGCAGCTTCCAACCCCCCGGGACAACCAACACCGGGGAGCTGTTTTTT. Translating it yields CASSFQPPGTTNTGELFF.

The V call is TRBV5-1, the J call TRBJ1-1; D call uncertain. This CDR3 is built from 13 residues. Germline-derived CDR1 and CDR2 are SGHRS and YFSETQ. The germline V and J ends were trimmed by 4 bases and 1 base, with 8 bases remaining between them. The CDR3: CASSGEANTEAFF. The CDR3 nucleotides read TGCGCCAGCAGCGGGGAGGCGAACACTGAAGCTTTCTTT.

J is TRBJ2-7 and V is TRBV30; TRBD1 agrees at 9 bases. With V trimmed by 0 bases and J by 9 bases, 12 bases remained unmatched. This CDR3 spans 15 amino acids. The V gene's germline CDR1 is GTSNPN and CDR2 SVGIG (reference sequence). This chain's CDR3 is CAWSVRIQGARGQYF. The CDR3 DNA reads TGTGCCTGGAGTGTACGAATACAGGGGGCTAGAGGGCAGTACTTC.

This chain connects TRBV27 to TRBJ2-3; weak D call: TRBD2 (6 bases). The CDR3 length is 16 residues. Trimming took off 3 bases at V and 3 bases at J, with 16 bases between the two ends. Germline V gene lookup returns CDR1 MNHEY and CDR2 SMNVEV (reference sequence). DNA for the CDR3: TGTGCCAGCAGTTTCCTTCATTTTGCGGGGACAGATACGCAGTATTTT. Translating gives CASSFLHFAGTDTQYF.

The chain has TRBV5-6 and TRBJ2-1, with a tentative D call TRBD2 (5 bases). In germline, CDR1 is SGHDT, CDR2 YYEEEE. This CDR3 comprises 14 residues. Trimming removed 4 bases at V and 5 bases at J, with 13 bases between. The CDR3 is CASSKGRAHNEQFF. CDR3 nucleotide sequence: TGTGCCAGCAGCAAAGGGCGGGCCCACAATGAGCAGTTCTTC.

This sequence joins TRBV2 and TRBJ1-2; D possibly corresponds to TRBD1 (6 bases). Germline V gives CDR1 SNHLY, CDR2 FYNNEI. CDR3 length: 13 residues. Trimming stripped 5 bases from V and 7 bases from J, with 14 bases between. The CDR3 region has the DNA TGTGCCAGCAGTATTTTACAGGGTTCTGGCTACACCTTC. Its protein product is CASSILQGSGYTF.

V gene TRBV19 combines with J gene TRBJ1-2; D remains unclear. This CDR3 comprises 15 residues. Per germline, CDR1 LNHDA and CDR2 SQIVND (reference sequence). V lost 0 bases and J lost 3, with 11 bases in between. The chain's CDR3 is CASSIDPMQDYGYTF. The CDR3 nucleotides read TGTGCCAGTAGTATAGATCCGATGCAGGACTATGGCTACACCTTC.

V gene TRBV5-1 combines with J gene TRBJ1-6; 9 nucleotides line up with TRBD1. CDR3 length: 16 residues. CDR1 and CDR2 (germline): SGHRS, YFSETQ. Trimming cost V 6 bases and J 9 bases; bases outside gene matches: 13. Here the CDR3 reads CASTRGGQGSASPLHF. CDR3 coding DNA: TGCGCCAGCACACGAGGGGGACAGGGTTCCGCTTCACCCCTCCACTTT.

The CDR3 DNA is TGTGCCAGCAGCCGCGGGACAGGGTTTTTCGGCAATCAGCCCCAGCATTTT. It codes for CASSRGTGFFGNQPQHF. The rearrangement joins TRBV7-9 to TRBJ1-5; 9 bases fit TRBD1. Germline trimming cut 5 bases from V and 2 bases from J; bases unmatched to any gene: 10. Germline CDR1 SEHNR, CDR2 FQNEAQ (reference sequence). The CDR3 is 17 residues long.

CDR3 in amino acids: CASSQDWDRSYNEQFF. In nucleotides, the CDR3 is TGTGCCAGCAGCCAAGATTGGGACAGGTCCTACAATGAGCAGTTCTTC. The V gene is TRBV4-2, the J gene TRBJ2-1; TRBD1 matches 8 bases. The V segment lost 0 bases and the J segment 1 base; nucleotides outside the gene matches: 2. The CDR3 has 16 residues. CDR1 is LGHNA, CDR2 YNFKEQ, per germline.

The chain carries TRBV7-9 and TRBJ1-6, with D possibly matching TRBD1 (5 bases). Trimming removed 2 bases from V and 7 bases from J, with 15 bases in between. This CDR3 is built from 16 residues. CDR1 and CDR2 (germline): SEHNR, FQNEAQ (reference sequence). The DNA of the CDR3 is TGTGCCAGCAGCTTAAGAGGAGTAGGGGCGAATTCACCCCTCCACTTT. This gives the protein CASSLRGVGANSPLHF.

The V and J genes are TRBV9 and TRBJ2-5, with D unresolved. This CDR3 spans 14 amino acids. V was trimmed by 0 bases and J by 5 bases, leaving 11 bases between them. Germline assignment: CDR1 SGDLS and CDR2 YYNGEE. In DNA form, the CDR3 reads TGTGCCAGCAGCGTAGGAGGCTCCGAGGAGACCCAGTACTTC. It translates to CASSVGGSEETQYF.

CDR3 sequence (DNA): TGTGCCAGTAGTCTAGCGGGGGGAGTCACCGGGGAGCTGTTTTTT. This codes for CASSLAGGVTGELFF. V is TRBV19 and J is TRBJ2-2, with TRBD2 matching 11 bases. The CDR3 is 15 amino acids. V shed 5 bases and J 4 bases; nucleotides not matched to a gene: 3. Germline loops: CDR1 LNHDA, CDR2 SQIVND (reference sequence).

This sequence joins TRBV19 and TRBJ2-7; 13 bases map to TRBD2. V trimming: 5 bases; J trimming: 2 bases; junction bases outside the gene matches: 6. The length of the CDR3 is 16 residues. Germline CDR1 LNHDA, CDR2 SQIVND (reference sequence). The CDR3 nucleotides are TGTGCCAGTAGTCCCGCCGGGACTAGCGGGGCCTACGAGCAGTACTTC. Protein product: CASSPAGTSGAYEQYF.

This rearrangement joins TRBV9 to TRBJ1-2, with TRBD1 identical over 8 bases. Per germline, CDR1 SGDLS and CDR2 YYNGEE. The CDR3 is made up of 15 amino acids. The V segment lost 5 bases and the J segment 3 bases; nucleotides outside the gene matches: 9. The CDR3 spells CASRDRGAGDYGYTF. The CDR3 coding sequence is TGTGCCAGCAGAGACAGGGGAGCTGGGGACTATGGCTACACCTTC.

The V gene is TRBV3-1 (or the pseudogene TRBV3-2), the J gene TRBJ2-7; 8 nucleotides match TRBD1. V shed 1 base, J shed 3 bases, and the junction held 5 bases outside the gene matches. This CDR3 has 15 residues. Germline CDR1 is LGHDT and CDR2 is YNNKEL (reference sequence). CDR3 bases: TGTGCCAGCAGCCAAGGGCCAGGGGGCTTCTACGAGCAGTACTTC. This gives the protein CASSQGPGGFYEQYF.

The V call is TRBV15, the J call TRBJ2-3; TRBD2 might be the D (5 bases). This CDR3 comprises 14 residues. V dropped 5 bases and J dropped 2 bases, with 11 bases sitting between them. The germline gives CDR1 LNHNV, CDR2 YYDKDF (reference sequence). The CDR3 protein is CATSPDGVTDTQYF. CDR3 nucleotides: TGTGCCACCAGCCCTGACGGGGTCACAGATACGCAGTATTTT. Filled out from reference TRBV15 and TRBJ2-3, the complete variable domain reads DAMVIQNPRYQVTQFGKPVTLSCSQTLNHNVMYWYQQKSSQAPKLLFHYYDKDFNNEADTPDNFQSRRPNTSFCFLDIRSPGLGDTAMYLCATSPDGVTDTQYFGPGTRLTVL.

The chain uses TRBV21-1 and TRBJ1-2; the D call of TRBD1 is as the table states it, not checked on the DNA. TRBV21-1 is reported as a pseudogene. This CDR3 spans 12 amino acids. CDR3: CASTKQGYGYTF. CDR3 DNA: TGTGCCAGCACTAAACAGGGGTATGGCTACACCTTC.

This chain links TRBV7-3 with TRBJ2-3; 8 positions match TRBD2. Trimming at V came to 0 bases and at J to 4 bases, leaving 6 bases not matched to a gene. In germline, CDR1 is SGHTA, CDR2 FQGTGA. CDR3 length: 16 residues. This chain's CDR3 is CASSLTLGGAPDTQYF. The CDR3 coding sequence is TGTGCCAGCAGCTTAACGCTCGGGGGGGCCCCAGATACGCAGTATTTT.

The V gene is TRBV18, the J gene TRBJ2-6, with 7 bases that match TRBD1. V lost 2 bases to trimming and J lost 2 bases; unmatched junction nucleotides: 3. CDR1 and CDR2 (germline): KGHSH, LQKENI. The CDR3 extends over 16 amino acids. The CDR3: CASSPSQGAGANVLTF. The CDR3 DNA follows: TGTGCCAGCTCACCATCTCAGGGGGCTGGGGCCAACGTCCTGACTTTC. The full variable domain, completed using reference TRBV18 and TRBJ2-6, is NAGVMQNPRHLVRRRGQEARLRCSPMKGHSHVYWYRQLPEEGLKFMVYLQKENIIDESGMPKERFSAEFPKEGPSILRIQQVVRGDSAAYFCASSPSQGAGANVLTFGAGSRLTVL.

CDR3 nucleotide sequence: TGTGCCAGCAGTGGGGACAGGGGCGCGTACGAGCAGTACTTC. Its translation is CASSGDRGAYEQYF. This chain joins TRBV25-1 and TRBJ2-7, with 10 bases matching TRBD1. Trimming took 4 bases from V and 4 from J; bases not matched to a gene: 4. CDR3 length: 14 residues. Germline CDR1 reads MGHDK; CDR2 reads SYGVNS.

This sequence joins TRBV27 and TRBJ2-2; TRBD1 matches 11 bases. The V gene's germline CDR1 is MNHEY and CDR2 SMNVEV (reference sequence). The CDR3 runs to 16 residues. V lost 5 bases, J lost 4 bases, and 6 bases stayed unmatched. Written as DNA, the CDR3 is TGTGCCAGCAGTCGATCCGGGACAGGGGGCACCGGGGAGCTGTTTTTT. Amino acid sequence: CASSRSGTGGTGELFF.

The DNA of the CDR3 is TGCGCCAGCAGCCAAGAATCCCGGTACGAGCAGTACTTC. This translates into CASSQESRYEQYF. The chain links TRBV4-3 to TRBJ2-7; D is ambiguous. CDR1 LGHNA and CDR2 YSLEER come from the germline V gene. This CDR3 region has 13 residues. V lost 0 bases, J lost 4 bases, and 7 bases lay in between.

This clone was counted a few times. This chain joins TRBV10-3 and TRBJ2-7; D is possibly TRBD2 (5 bases). The germline V gene encodes CDR1 ENHRY and CDR2 SYGVKD. CDR3 length: 14 residues. With 3 bases removed from V and 0 bases from J, the gap between germline ends came to 9 bases. The CDR3 DNA reads TGTGCCATCAGTGAAGGAGGAAGCTCCTACGAGCAGTACTTC. Its protein product is CAISEGGSSYEQYF.

This clone has just one count. The chain recombines TRBV6-2 or TRBV6-3 with TRBJ1-4; 8 bases agree with TRBD1. V gave up 4 bases and J gave up 5 bases; unmatched junction bases: 9. The CDR3 covers 16 residues. Germline V gene sequence: CDR1 MNHEY, CDR2 SVGEGT. CDR3: CASSSNNRGINEKLFF. CDR3 DNA: TGTGCCAGCAGTTCCAACAACAGGGGGATCAATGAAAAACTGTTTTTT.

This clone is a singleton in its sample. The chain links TRBV5-1 to TRBJ2-3, with 7 bases aligning to TRBD2. Germline V gene data show CDR1 as SGHRS and CDR2 as YFSETQ. There are 14 residues in the CDR3. J gave up 1 base and V 4 bases, and 3 bases lay outside the gene matches. The CDR3 bases are TGCGCCAGCAGCACGGGGGGTCGCACAGATACGCAGTATTTT. It specifies CASSTGGRTDTQYF.

In its sample, this clone was seen once. The V gene is TRBV4-2, the J gene TRBJ1-3, with 7 nucleotides matching TRBD1. Trimming cost V 2 bases and J 5 bases; bases outside gene matches: 9. Germline values: CDR1 LGHNA, CDR2 YNFKEQ. The CDR3 is 16 residues long. The CDR3 reads CASSQRTGSERNTIYF. CDR3 DNA: TGTGCCAGCAGCCAAAGGACAGGTTCAGAACGAAACACCATATATTTT.

The CDR3 coding sequence is TGTGCCAGCAGTTACGGGCAGGGTATCAGGGGCTACACCTTC. Protein sequence: CASSYGQGIRGYTF. The chain carries TRBV6-5 and TRBJ1-2, with D possibly matching TRBD1 (5 bases). This CDR3 contains 14 residues. The germline CDR1 and CDR2 sequences are MNHEY and SVGAGI. The V end was cut by 2 bases, the J end by 8 bases, with 15 bases between.

The chain links TRBV18 to TRBJ1-1, with D unclear. The CDR3 loop spans 14 amino acids. The germline CDR1 and CDR2 sequences are KGHSH and LQKENI. Between the trimmed V and J ends, which lost 3 bases and 1 base, there was a span of 9 bases. The CDR3 sequence is CASSPQVRNTEAFF. CDR3 coding DNA: TGTGCCAGCTCACCCCAGGTACGGAACACTGAAGCTTTCTTT.